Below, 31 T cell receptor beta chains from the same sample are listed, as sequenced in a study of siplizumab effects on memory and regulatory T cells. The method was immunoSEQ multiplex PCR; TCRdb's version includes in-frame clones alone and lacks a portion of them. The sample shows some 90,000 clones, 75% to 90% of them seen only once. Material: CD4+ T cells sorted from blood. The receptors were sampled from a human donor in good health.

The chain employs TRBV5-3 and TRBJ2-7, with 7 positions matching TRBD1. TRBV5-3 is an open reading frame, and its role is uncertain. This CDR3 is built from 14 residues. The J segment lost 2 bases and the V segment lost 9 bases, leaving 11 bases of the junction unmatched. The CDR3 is CATLKGAGTYEQYF. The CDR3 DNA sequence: TGTGCCACCCTAAAGGGGGCAGGAACCTACGAGCAGTACTTC.

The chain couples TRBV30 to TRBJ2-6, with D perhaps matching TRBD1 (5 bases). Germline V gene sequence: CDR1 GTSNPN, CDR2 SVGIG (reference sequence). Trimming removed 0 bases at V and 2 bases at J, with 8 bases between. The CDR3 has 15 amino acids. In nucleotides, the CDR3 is TGTGCCTGGAGTGTCAGGGTGGCTGGGGCCAACGTCCTGACTTTC. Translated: CAWSVRVAGANVLTF. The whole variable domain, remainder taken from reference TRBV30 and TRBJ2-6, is SQTIHQWPATLVQPVGSPLSLECTVEGTSNPNLYWYRQAAGRGLQLLFYSVGIGQISSEVPQNLSASRPQDRQFILSSKKLLLSDSGFYLCAWSVRVAGANVLTFGAGSRLTVL.

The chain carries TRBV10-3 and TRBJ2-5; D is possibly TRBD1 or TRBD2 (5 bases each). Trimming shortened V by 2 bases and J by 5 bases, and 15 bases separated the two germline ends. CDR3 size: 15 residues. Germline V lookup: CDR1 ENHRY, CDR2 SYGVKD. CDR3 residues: CAISETRSGPETQYF. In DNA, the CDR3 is TGTGCCATCAGTGAGACCCGGTCGGGGCCGGAGACCCAGTACTTC.

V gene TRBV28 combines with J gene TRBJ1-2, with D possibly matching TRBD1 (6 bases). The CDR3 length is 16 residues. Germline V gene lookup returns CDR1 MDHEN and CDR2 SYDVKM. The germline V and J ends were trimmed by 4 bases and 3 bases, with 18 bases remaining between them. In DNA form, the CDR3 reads TGTGCCAGCAGTTCTACTCGGCTAGGACAGCACTATGGCTACACCTTC. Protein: CASSSTRLGQHYGYTF.

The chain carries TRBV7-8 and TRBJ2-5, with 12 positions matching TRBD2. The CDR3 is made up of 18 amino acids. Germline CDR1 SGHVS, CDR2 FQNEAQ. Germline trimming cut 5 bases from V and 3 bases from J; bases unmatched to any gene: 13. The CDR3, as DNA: TGTGCCAGCAGCCCCCGCCTAGCGGGAGGGCCTGGGAAAGAGACCCAGTACTTC. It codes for CASSPRLAGGPGKETQYF.

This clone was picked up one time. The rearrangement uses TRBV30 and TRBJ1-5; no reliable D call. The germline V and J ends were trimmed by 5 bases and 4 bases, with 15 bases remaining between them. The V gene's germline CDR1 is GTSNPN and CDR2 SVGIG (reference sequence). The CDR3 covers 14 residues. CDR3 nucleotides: TGTGCCTGGGGGCAGTCTTACGGGAATCAGCCCCAGCATTTT. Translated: CAWGQSYGNQPQHF.

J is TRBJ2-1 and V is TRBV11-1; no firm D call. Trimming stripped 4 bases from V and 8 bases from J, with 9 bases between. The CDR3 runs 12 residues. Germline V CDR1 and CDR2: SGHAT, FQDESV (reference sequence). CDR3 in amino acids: CASSSHIYEQFF. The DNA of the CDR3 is TGTGCCAGCAGCTCCCATATCTATGAGCAGTTCTTC.

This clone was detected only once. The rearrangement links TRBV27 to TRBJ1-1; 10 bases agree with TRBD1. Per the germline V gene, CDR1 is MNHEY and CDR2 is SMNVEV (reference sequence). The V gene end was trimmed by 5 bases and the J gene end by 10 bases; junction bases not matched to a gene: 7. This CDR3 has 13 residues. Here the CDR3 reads CASSPRQGAGAFF. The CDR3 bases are TGTGCCAGCAGTCCGAGACAGGGGGCGGGAGCTTTCTTT.

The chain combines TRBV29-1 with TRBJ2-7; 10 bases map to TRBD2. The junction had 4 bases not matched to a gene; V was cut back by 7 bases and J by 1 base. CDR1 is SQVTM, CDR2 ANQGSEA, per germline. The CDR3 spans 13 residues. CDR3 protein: CSAQREGSYEQYF. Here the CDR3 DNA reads TGCAGCGCCCAGCGGGAGGGGTCCTACGAGCAGTACTTC.

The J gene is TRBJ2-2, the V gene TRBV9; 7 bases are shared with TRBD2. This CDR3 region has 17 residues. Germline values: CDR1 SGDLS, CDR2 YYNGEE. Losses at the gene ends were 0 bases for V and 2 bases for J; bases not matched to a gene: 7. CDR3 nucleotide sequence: TGTGCCAGCAGCGTAGAGAAGGCGGGAGTCAACACCGGGGAGCTGTTTTTT. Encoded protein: CASSVEKAGVNTGELFF.

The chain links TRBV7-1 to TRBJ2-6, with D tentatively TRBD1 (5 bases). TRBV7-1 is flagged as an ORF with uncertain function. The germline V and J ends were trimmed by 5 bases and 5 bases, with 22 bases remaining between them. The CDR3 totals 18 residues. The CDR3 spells CASSPPERGQSRANVLTF. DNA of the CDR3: TGTGCCAGCAGCCCCCCAGAACGAGGACAAAGTCGGGCCAACGTCCTGACTTTC.

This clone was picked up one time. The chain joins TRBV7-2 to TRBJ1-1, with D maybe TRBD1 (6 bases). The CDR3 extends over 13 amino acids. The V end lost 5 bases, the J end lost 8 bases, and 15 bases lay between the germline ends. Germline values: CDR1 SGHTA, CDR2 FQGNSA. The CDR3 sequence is CASSQSRGQEAFF. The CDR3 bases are TGTGCCAGCAGCCAATCCAGGGGCCAAGAAGCTTTCTTT.

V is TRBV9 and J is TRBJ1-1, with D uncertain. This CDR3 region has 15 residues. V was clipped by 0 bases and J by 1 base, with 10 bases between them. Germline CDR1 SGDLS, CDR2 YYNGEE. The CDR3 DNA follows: TGTGCCAGCAGCGTAGTTGGAGCCGGGAACACTGAAGCTTTCTTT. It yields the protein CASSVVGAGNTEAFF.

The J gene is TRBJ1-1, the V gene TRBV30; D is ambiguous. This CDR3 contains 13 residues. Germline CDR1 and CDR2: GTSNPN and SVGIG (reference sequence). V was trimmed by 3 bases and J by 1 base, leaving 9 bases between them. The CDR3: CAWRKDANTEAFF. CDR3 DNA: TGTGCCTGGAGAAAGGACGCGAACACTGAAGCTTTCTTT. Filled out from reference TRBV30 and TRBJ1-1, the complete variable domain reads SQTIHQWPATLVQPVGSPLSLECTVEGTSNPNLYWYRQAAGRGLQLLFYSVGIGQISSEVPQNLSASRPQDRQFILSSKKLLLSDSGFYLCAWRKDANTEAFFGQGTRLTVV.

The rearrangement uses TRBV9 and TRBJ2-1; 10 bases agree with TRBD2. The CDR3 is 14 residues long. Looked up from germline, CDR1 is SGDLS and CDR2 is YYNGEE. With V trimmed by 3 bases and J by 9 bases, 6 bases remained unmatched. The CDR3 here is CASSATGLALEQFF. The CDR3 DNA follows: TGTGCCAGCAGCGCAACGGGACTAGCGCTTGAGCAGTTCTTC.

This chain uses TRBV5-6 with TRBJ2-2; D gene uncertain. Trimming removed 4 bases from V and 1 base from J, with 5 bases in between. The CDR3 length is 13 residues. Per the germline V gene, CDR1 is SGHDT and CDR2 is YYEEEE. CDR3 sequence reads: CASSPQNTGELFF. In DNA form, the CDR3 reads TGTGCCAGCAGCCCACAGAACACCGGGGAGCTGTTTTTT.

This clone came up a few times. CDR3 DNA sequence: TGTGCCAGCAGCGCACCGGGACTAGCGGGTTCCGGGGAGCTGTTTTTT. Translation gives CASSAPGLAGSGELFF. The chain uses TRBV7-9 and TRBJ2-2; 12 bases agree with TRBD2. Germline lookup yields CDR1 SEHNR and CDR2 FQNEAQ (reference sequence). The CDR3 is 16 amino acids. V trimming: 5 bases; J trimming: 6 bases; junction bases outside the gene matches: 7.

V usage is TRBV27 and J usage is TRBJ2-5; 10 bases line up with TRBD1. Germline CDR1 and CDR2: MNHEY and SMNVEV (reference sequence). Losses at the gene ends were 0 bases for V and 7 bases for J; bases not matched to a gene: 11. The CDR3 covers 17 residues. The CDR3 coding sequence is TGTGCCAGCAGTTTATCTGGCCCGGGACAGGGGTTCGCGACCCAGTACTTC. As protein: CASSLSGPGQGFATQYF.

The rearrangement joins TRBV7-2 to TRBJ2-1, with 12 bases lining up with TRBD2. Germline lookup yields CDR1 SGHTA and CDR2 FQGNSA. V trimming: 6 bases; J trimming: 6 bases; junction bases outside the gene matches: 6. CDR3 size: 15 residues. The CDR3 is CASSTSGRPGNEQFF. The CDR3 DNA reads TGTGCCAGCAGTACTAGCGGGAGGCCTGGCAATGAGCAGTTCTTC.

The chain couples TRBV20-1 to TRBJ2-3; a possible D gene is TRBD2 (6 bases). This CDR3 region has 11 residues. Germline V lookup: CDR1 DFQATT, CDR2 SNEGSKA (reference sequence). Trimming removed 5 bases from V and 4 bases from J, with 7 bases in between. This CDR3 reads CSARRADTQYF. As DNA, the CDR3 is TGCAGTGCTCGGAGGGCAGATACGCAGTATTTT.

The CDR3 is CASSQSAGAVSAFF. DNA for the CDR3: TGTGCCAGCAGCCAATCGGCGGGCGCGGTGTCGGCTTTCTTT. The rearrangement uses TRBV16 and TRBJ1-1; D uncertain. From germline, CDR1 is KGHSY and CDR2 FQNENV. The CDR3 consists of 14 residues. Deletions cut 0 bases from V and 11 bases from J, with 16 bases between.

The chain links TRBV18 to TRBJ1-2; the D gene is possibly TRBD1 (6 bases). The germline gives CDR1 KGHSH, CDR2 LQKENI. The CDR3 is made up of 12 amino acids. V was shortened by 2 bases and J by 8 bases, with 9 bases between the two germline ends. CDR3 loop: CASSPTGAGYTF. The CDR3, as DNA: TGTGCCAGCTCACCAACGGGGGCGGGCTACACCTTC.

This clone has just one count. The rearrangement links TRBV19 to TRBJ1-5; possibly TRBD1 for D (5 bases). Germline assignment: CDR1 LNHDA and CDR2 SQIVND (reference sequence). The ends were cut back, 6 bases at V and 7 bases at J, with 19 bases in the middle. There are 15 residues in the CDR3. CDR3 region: CASRRDDGQRQPQHF. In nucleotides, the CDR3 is TGTGCCAGTAGGCGGGACGACGGCCAGAGGCAGCCCCAGCATTTT.

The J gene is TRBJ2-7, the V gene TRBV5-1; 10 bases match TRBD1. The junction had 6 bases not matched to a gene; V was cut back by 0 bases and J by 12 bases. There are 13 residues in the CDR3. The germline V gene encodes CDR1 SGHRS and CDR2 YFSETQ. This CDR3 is CASSLAPGQGSYF. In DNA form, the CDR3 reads TGCGCCAGCAGCTTGGCACCGGGACAGGGGTCGTACTTC.

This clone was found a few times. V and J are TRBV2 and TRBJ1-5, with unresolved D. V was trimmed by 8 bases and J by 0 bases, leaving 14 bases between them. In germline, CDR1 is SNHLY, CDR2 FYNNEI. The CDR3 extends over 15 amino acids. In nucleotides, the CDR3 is TGTGCCAGCGAAGGAGGCAGGTCTAGCAATCAGCCCCAGCATTTT. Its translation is CASEGGRSSNQPQHF. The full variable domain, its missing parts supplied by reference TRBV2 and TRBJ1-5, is EPEVTQTPSHQVTQMGQEVILRCVPISNHLYFYWYRQILGQKVEFLVSFYNNEISEKSEIFDDQFSVERPDGSNFTLKIRSTKLEDSAMYFCASEGGRSSNQPQHFGDGTRLSIL.

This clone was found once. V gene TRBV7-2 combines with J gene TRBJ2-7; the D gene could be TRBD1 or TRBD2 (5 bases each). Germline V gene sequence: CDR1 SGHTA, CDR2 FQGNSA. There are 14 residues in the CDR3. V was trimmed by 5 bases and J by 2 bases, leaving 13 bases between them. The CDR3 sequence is CASSRDGGPYEQYF. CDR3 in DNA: TGTGCCAGCAGCCGGGACGGCGGGCCCTACGAGCAGTACTTC.

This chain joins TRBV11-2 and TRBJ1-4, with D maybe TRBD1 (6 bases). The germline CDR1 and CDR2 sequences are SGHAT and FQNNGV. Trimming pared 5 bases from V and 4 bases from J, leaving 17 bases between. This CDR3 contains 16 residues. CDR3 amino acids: CASSARGRAINEKLFF. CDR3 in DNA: TGTGCCAGCAGCGCGCGGGGGCGCGCCATTAATGAAAAACTGTTTTTT. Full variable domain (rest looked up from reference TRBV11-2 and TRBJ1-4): EAGVAQSPRYKIIEKRQSVAFWCNPISGHATLYWYQQILGQGPKLLIQFQNNGVVDDSQLPKDRFSAERLKGVDSTLKIQPAKLEDSAVYLCASSARGRAINEKLFFGSGTQLSVL.

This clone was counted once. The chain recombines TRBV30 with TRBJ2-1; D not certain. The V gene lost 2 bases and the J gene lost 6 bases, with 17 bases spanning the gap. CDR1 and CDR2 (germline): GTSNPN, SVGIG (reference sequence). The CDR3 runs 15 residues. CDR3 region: CAWSPQRFQVNEQFF. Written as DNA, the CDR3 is TGTGCCTGGAGTCCCCAGCGCTTTCAGGTCAATGAGCAGTTCTTC.

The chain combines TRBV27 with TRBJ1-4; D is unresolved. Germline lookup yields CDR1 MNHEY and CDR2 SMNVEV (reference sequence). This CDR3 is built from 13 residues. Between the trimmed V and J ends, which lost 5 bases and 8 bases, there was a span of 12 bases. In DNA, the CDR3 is TGTGCCAGCAGTGGTCTGACTAGGGAAAAACTGTTTTTT. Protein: CASSGLTREKLFF.

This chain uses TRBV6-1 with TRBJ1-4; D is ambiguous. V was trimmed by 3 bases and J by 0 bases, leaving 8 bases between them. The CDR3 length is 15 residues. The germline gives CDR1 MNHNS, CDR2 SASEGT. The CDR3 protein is CASSESHSTNEKLFF. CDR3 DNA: TGTGCCAGCAGTGAGTCGCACTCAACTAATGAAAAACTGTTTTTT.

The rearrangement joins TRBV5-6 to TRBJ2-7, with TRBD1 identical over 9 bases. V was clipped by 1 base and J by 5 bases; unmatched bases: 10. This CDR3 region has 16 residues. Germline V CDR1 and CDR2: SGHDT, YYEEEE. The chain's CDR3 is CASSLPVGTGLDEQYF. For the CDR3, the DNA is TGTGCCAGCAGCTTGCCCGTGGGGACAGGGCTCGACGAGCAGTACTTC.